Below, 6 T cell receptor beta chains from the same sample are listed, as sequenced in a study of blood T cell repertoires in COVID-19. The assay was immunoSEQ multiplex PCR, and TCRdb's table has in-frame clones only and misses some. The sample has 140,000 to 150,000 clones, just under 80% seen once. Source material: peripheral blood. All receptors derive from a woman aged 55-70 years with acute or convalescent COVID-19.

The chain recombines TRBV6-5 with TRBJ1-2, with no clear D. The CDR3 totals 14 residues. The germline V gene encodes CDR1 MNHEY and CDR2 SVGAGI. V lost 7 bases and J lost 6, with 18 bases in between. The DNA of the CDR3 is TGTGCCAGCACCCCGAGGGCAGGTTTAGATGGCTACACCTTC. This codes for CASTPRAGLDGYTF.

This chain links TRBV6-5 with TRBJ1-1; D remains ambiguous. The length of the CDR3 is 12 residues. Germline CDR1 is MNHEY and CDR2 is SVGAGI. V was shortened by 6 bases and J by 6 bases, with 11 bases between the two germline ends. DNA of the CDR3: TGTGCCAGCAGACCAGGAACCCCTGAAGCTTTCTTT. Its protein product is CASRPGTPEAFF.

The chain combines TRBV28 with TRBJ1-6; D remains ambiguous. CDR3 length: 15 amino acids. The ends were cut back, 6 bases at V and 5 bases at J, with 14 bases in the middle. Germline CDR1 is MDHEN and CDR2 is SYDVKM. CDR3 region: CASSPKKYDNSPLHF. The CDR3 DNA reads as TGTGCCAGCAGCCCTAAAAAGTATGATAATTCACCCCTCCACTTT.

This clone is a singleton in its sample. The chain employs TRBV27 and TRBJ1-2, with D maybe TRBD1 (5 bases). The V and J ends lost 8 bases and 7 bases respectively, with 17 bases between them. The V gene's germline CDR1 is MNHEY and CDR2 SMNVEV (reference sequence). This CDR3 comprises 13 residues. The CDR3 here is CASSLAGYSGYTF. The CDR3 nucleotides read TGTGCCAGCTCCTTGGCAGGGTACTCTGGCTACACCTTC.

The rearrangement links TRBV6-6 to TRBJ2-1; TRBD1 is a possible D gene (5 bases). Looked up from germline, CDR1 is MNHNY and CDR2 is SVGAGI (reference sequence). The CDR3 is 14 amino acids. Trimming took 5 bases from V and 7 from J, leaving 15 bases between them. The CDR3 region has the DNA TGTGCCAGCAGTACAGGCGTCTCTGGGAATGAGCAGTTCTTC. Translated: CASSTGVSGNEQFF.

CDR3 bases: TGTGCCAGTAGTATCAAGCGGCCCTTCGGAAACACCATATATTTT. It yields the protein CASSIKRPFGNTIYF. This chain uses TRBV19 with TRBJ1-3; no clear D. The CDR3 consists of 15 residues. The germline CDR1 and CDR2 sequences are LNHDA and SQIVND (reference sequence). Trimming shortened V by 3 bases and J by 4 bases, and 13 bases separated the two germline ends.